Presented here are 24 T cell receptor beta chains from one specimen sequenced in a study of early T cells in non-severe SARS-CoV-2 infection. TCRdb recomputed calls from the 5' RACE reads with MiXCR, one row per CDR3 protein. The sample lists more than 95,000 distinct CDR3 sequences; approximately 16% were seen once. Sequenced sample: whole blood. The receptors derive from an adult who was a healthcare worker with PCR-confirmed SARS-CoV-2 infection or an uninfected control (not recorded which).

Within the sample, this clonotype is large. The J gene is TRBJ1-1, the V gene TRBV20-1; 8 positions match TRBD1. J lost 3 bases, V lost 3 bases, and 0 bases had no gene match. The length of the CDR3 is 12 residues. Germline values: CDR1 DFQATT, CDR2 SNEGSKA (reference sequence). CDR3 nucleotide sequence: TGCAGTGCTAGGACAGGGGACACTGAAGCTTTCTTT. Translating gives CSARTGDTEAFF.

This clonotype was detected only a few times. This chain joins TRBV5-1 and TRBJ1-1; TRBD1 aligns across 10 bases. V trimming: 3 bases; J trimming: 5 bases; junction bases outside the gene matches: 7. This CDR3 spans 15 amino acids. Germline CDR1 reads SGHRS; CDR2 reads YFSETQ. CDR3 DNA sequence: TGCGCCAGCAGCTCACTGACAGGGGGCGTTACTGAAGCTTTCTTT. It yields the protein CASSSLTGGVTEAFF.

Many counts were recorded for this clonotype. The chain is built from TRBV29-1 and TRBJ2-2; D is perhaps TRBD1 (5 bases). The CDR3 runs 13 residues. The V end was cut by 7 bases, the J end by 5 bases, with 14 bases between. Germline-derived CDR1 and CDR2 are SQVTM and ANQGSEA. The DNA of the CDR3 is TGCAGCGCTACAGGAGCAGGTACCGGGGAGCTGTTTTTT. Translated, it gives CSATGAGTGELFF.

V is TRBV20-1 and J is TRBJ2-7; a weak D match, TRBD1 (6 bases). Per germline, CDR1 DFQATT and CDR2 SNEGSKA (reference sequence). The CDR3 spans 14 residues. Trimming left V 5 bases short and J 1 base short, with 15 bases between. The CDR3 spells CSARRDTGSYEQYF. The CDR3 coding sequence is TGCAGTGCTCGACGGGACACCGGATCCTACGAGCAGTACTTC.

This clonotype was seen many times. The V gene is TRBV6-5, the J gene TRBJ2-7, with 11 nucleotides matching TRBD2. The CDR3 runs 14 residues. Germline CDR1 and CDR2: MNHEY and SVGAGI. With 6 bases clipped from V and 3 bases from J, the junction kept 4 bases outside the gene matches. CDR3 sequence: CASSPGTSGYEQYF. The CDR3 DNA is TGTGCCAGCAGCCCTGGGACTAGCGGCTACGAGCAGTACTTC.

A few counts support this clonotype. V is TRBV7-2 and J is TRBJ2-3; a weak D match, TRBD2 (6 bases). The CDR3 spans 14 residues. V was trimmed by 3 bases and J by 4 bases, leaving 11 bases between them. Per germline, CDR1 SGHTA and CDR2 FQGNSA. For the CDR3, the DNA is TGTGCCAGCAGCTTGAATAGCGGACCAGATACGCAGTATTTT. It specifies CASSLNSGPDTQYF. The variable domain in full, with the rest retrieved from reference TRBV7-2 and TRBJ2-3, is GAGVSQSPSNKVTEKGKDVELRCDPISGHTALYWYRQSLGQGLEFLIYFQGNSAPDKSGLPSDRFSAERTGGSVSTLTIQRTQQEDSAVYLCASSLNSGPDTQYFGPGTRLTVL.

This clonotype has only a few counts. This chain links TRBV5-1 with TRBJ2-3, with TRBD2 matching over 13 bases. The length of the CDR3 is 15 residues. Germline V gives CDR1 SGHRS, CDR2 YFSETQ. The J segment lost 4 bases and the V segment lost 5 bases, leaving 4 bases of the junction unmatched. CDR3 residues: CASSQLAGGPDTQYF. DNA for the CDR3: TGCGCCAGCAGTCAACTAGCGGGGGGGCCAGATACGCAGTATTTT.

This clonotype was counted at least ten times. A read error may produce the germline difference seen at one junction end. The rearrangement uses TRBV28 and TRBJ2-3; no clear D gene. The CDR3 has 13 residues. Germline CDR1 is MDHEN and CDR2 is SYDVKM. In nucleotides, the CDR3 is TGTGCCAGCAACCTCTTCAGCACAGACACGCAGTATTTT. This translates into CASNLFSTDTQYF.

The rearrangement joins TRBV18 to TRBJ2-3; no firm D call. This CDR3 is 12 amino acids long. The V and J ends lost 4 bases and 6 bases respectively, with 8 bases between them. Germline-derived CDR1 and CDR2 are KGHSH and LQKENI. The CDR3 DNA is TGTGCCAGCTCACTTTTGGGGGATACGCAGTATTTT. It translates to CASSLLGDTQYF.

The rearrangement links TRBV7-9 to TRBJ1-5; D ambiguous. The CDR3 is 15 residues long. Germline V CDR1 and CDR2: SEHNR, FQNEAQ (reference sequence). V dropped 0 bases and J dropped 0 bases, with 6 bases sitting between them. The CDR3 region has the DNA TGTGCCAGCAGCTTAGCAGGGAGTAGCAATCAGCCCCAGCATTTT. Encoded protein: CASSLAGSSNQPQHF.

This clonotype was observed a handful of times. This sequence joins TRBV4-2 and TRBJ1-1; 7 nucleotides line up with TRBD1. Germline loops: CDR1 LGHNA, CDR2 YNFKEQ. With V trimmed by 2 bases and J by 4 bases, 4 bases remained unmatched. The CDR3 has 14 residues. The CDR3 nucleotides read TGTGCCAGCAGCCAACCTACAGGGGCCACTGAAGCTTTCTTT. Translated, it gives CASSQPTGATEAFF.

This clonotype has only a few counts. The chain combines TRBV6-5 with TRBJ2-1; 8 nucleotides match TRBD1. The CDR3 covers 15 residues. V lost 6 bases and J lost 9; bases outside the gene matches: 13. Germline assignment: CDR1 MNHEY and CDR2 SVGAGI. The CDR3 region has the DNA TGTGCCAGCAGAACTACCGGGACAGGTGACGGTGAGCAGTTCTTC. Its translation: CASRTTGTGDGEQFF.

In this sample, this clonotype turned up many times. The chain combines TRBV12-3 or TRBV12-4 with TRBJ1-2; the D is unclear. This CDR3 comprises 15 residues. V dropped 1 base and J dropped 2 bases, with 11 bases sitting between them. CDR3 sequence (DNA): TGTGCCAGCAGTTTAGTGAGCCAAGCAAACTATGGCTACACCTTC. Encoded protein: CASSLVSQANYGYTF.

This clonotype has more than one count but fewer than ten. The CDR3 nucleotides are TGTGCCAGTATGAAAACCGGGACCTCCACCGGGGAGCTGTTTTTT. It specifies CASMKTGTSTGELFF. This sequence joins TRBV19 and TRBJ2-2; D tentatively reads TRBD1 or TRBD2 (5 bases each). The V end was cut by 7 bases, the J end by 4 bases, with 16 bases between. The length of the CDR3 is 15 residues. In germline, CDR1 is LNHDA, CDR2 SQIVND (reference sequence). Complete variable domain (other parts from reference TRBV19 and TRBJ2-2): DGGITQSPKYLFRKEGQNVTLSCEQNLNHDAMYWYRQDPGQGLRLIYYSQIVNDFQKGDIAEGYSVSREKKESFPLTVTSAQKNPTAFYLCASMKTGTSTGELFFGEGSRLTVL.

This clonotype was observed at least ten times. The genes are TRBV5-1 and TRBJ2-5, with 9 positions matching TRBD1. The ends lost 1 base at V and 1 base at J; junction bases unmatched: 5. Germline values: CDR1 SGHRS, CDR2 YFSETQ. The CDR3 spans 16 residues. The CDR3 DNA reads TGCGCCAGCAGCTTGAACTCGGGACAGGGCCAAGAGACCCAGTACTTC. It translates to CASSLNSGQGQETQYF.

This clonotype was seen a handful of times. This chain connects TRBV6-5 to TRBJ1-6; D ambiguous. The V and J ends lost 2 bases and 11 bases respectively, with 13 bases between them. CDR1 is MNHEY, CDR2 SVGAGI, per germline. This CDR3 comprises 14 residues. The CDR3 loop is CASSYDSRNPPLHF. The CDR3 region has the DNA TGTGCCAGCAGTTACGATTCGAGGAATCCACCCCTCCACTTT.

A few counts support this clonotype. The chain combines TRBV9 with TRBJ2-1; D may match TRBD1 or TRBD2 (7 bases each). V was shortened by 4 bases and J by 6 bases, with 17 bases between the two germline ends. The CDR3 extends over 15 amino acids. Germline CDR1 and CDR2: SGDLS and YYNGEE. The CDR3 DNA sequence: TGTGCCAGCAGCTTCCAGGGGGGGATAGGCAATGAGCAGTTCTTC. It is translated as CASSFQGGIGNEQFF. The variable domain in full, completed from reference TRBV9 and TRBJ2-1, reads DSGVTQTPKHLITATGQRVTLRCSPRSGDLSVYWYQQSLDQGLQFLIQYYNGEERAKGNILERFSAQQFPDLHSELNLSSLELGDSALYFCASSFQGGIGNEQFFGPGTRLTVL.

J is TRBJ2-5 and V is TRBV20-1, with D possibly called TRBD1 or TRBD2 (6 bases each). Germline V gives CDR1 DFQATT, CDR2 SNEGSKA (reference sequence). The CDR3 has 12 amino acids. V was pared by 4 bases and J by 11 bases, with 17 bases between. The CDR3 reads CSATPLTGRQYF. The DNA for the CDR3 is TGCAGTGCTACCCCCTTAACAGGGAGGCAGTACTTC.

This clonotype was seen a few times. This chain joins TRBV18 and TRBJ2-7; D gene ambiguous. Germline CDR1 reads KGHSH; CDR2 reads LQKENI. The CDR3 covers 13 residues. Trimming stripped 3 bases from V and 3 bases from J, with 9 bases between. CDR3 protein: CASSPGSLYEQYF. CDR3 in DNA: TGTGCCAGCTCACCGGGATCCCTCTACGAGCAGTACTTC.

In this sample, this clonotype turned up a few times. The chain couples TRBV5-1 to TRBJ1-2; 8 positions match TRBD1. In germline, CDR1 is SGHRS, CDR2 YFSETQ. This CDR3 is built from 12 residues. V lost 5 bases and J lost 6; bases outside the gene matches: 3. CDR3 sequence (DNA): TGCGCCAGCAGTTGGACAGGGAATGGCTACACCTTC. Protein: CASSWTGNGYTF.

This clonotype was found once. The chain has TRBV6-5 and TRBJ1-4; the match to TRBD1 covers 8 bases. CDR3 length equals 14 residues. Germline values: CDR1 MNHEY, CDR2 SVGAGI. V lost 5 bases and J lost 8; bases outside the gene matches: 7. CDR3 loop: CASSPGQGREKLFF. The CDR3 DNA reads as TGTGCCAGCAGTCCTGGACAGGGTCGGGAAAAACTGTTTTTT.

J is TRBJ2-3 and V is TRBV12-3 or TRBV12-4, with 8 bases lining up with TRBD2. CDR3 length equals 14 residues. Germline trimming cut 6 bases from V and 4 bases from J; bases unmatched to any gene: 6. The CDR3 reads CASSRAGESDTQYF. The CDR3 nucleotides read TGTGCCAGCAGCCGAGCGGGGGAGTCAGATACGCAGTATTTT.

This rearrangement joins TRBV24-1 to TRBJ2-7; D unclear. With 2 bases removed from V and 0 bases from J, the gap between germline ends came to 4 bases. The CDR3 extends over 13 amino acids. The germline V gene has CDR1 KGHDR and CDR2 SFDVKD. CDR3 in DNA: TGTGCCACCAGTGATTCCAACTCCTACGAGCAGTACTTC. As protein: CATSDSNSYEQYF.

This chain connects TRBV29-1 to TRBJ2-7; tentative D call: TRBD2 (6 bases). The V and J ends lost 6 bases and 6 bases respectively, with 15 bases between them. The CDR3 sequence is 12 residues long. The V gene's germline CDR1 is SQVTM and CDR2 ANQGSEA. The DNA of the CDR3 is TGCAGCGTCCAAGGCGGGACTTCCGAGCAGTACTTC. It codes for CSVQGGTSEQYF.